This TCR beta chain was retrieved from a study of blood T cell repertoires in COVID-19. Study as a whole: Samples taken during acute and convalescent COVID-19 were collected in the United States, Italy and Spain. PBMCs, B-cell-depleted T cells, or T cells provided the cDNA or gDNA that made up the material.

In the authors' workflow: Nucleated cell number was recorded as an estimate derived from reference gene primer amplification. The assay was immunoSEQ multiplex PCR, and TCRdb's table has in-frame clones only and misses some. V and J calls and clone size follow that table, whereas D and trimming were derived from the DNA. Found here are about 200,000 clones, 70% to 90% of them singletons; the top ten hold 5.5% to 7%. Germline CDR1 LGHNA, CDR2 YNFKEQ. CDR3 length: 17 amino acids. V was pared by 0 bases and J by 2 bases, with 16 bases between. The chain links TRBV4-2 to TRBJ1-2; a weak D match, TRBD1 (5 bases). This TCR came from a man older than 75 with acute or convalescent COVID-19. Sequencing input: peripheral blood. The CDR3 bases are TGTGCCAGCAGCCAAGATTCAGCTGGGGGGATCAACTATGGCTACACCTTC. The encoded protein is CASSQDSAGGINYGYTF.